A single sample is the source of the 27 T cell receptor beta chains below, sequenced in a study of cytomegalovirus exposure and HLA in healthy donors. The PCR ran on 60 Vbeta and 13 Jbeta primers. Clones were sequenced by immunoSEQ multiplex PCR, and TCRdb holds only the in-frame ones, with some missing. The sample lists 180,000 or so clones, 77% occurring once. The sequenced sample was PBMCs. The receptor source for this set is a man between 18 and 35 years old in good health and CMV-seronegative.

The chain carries TRBV5-1 and TRBJ2-1, with TRBD2 matching over 14 bases. With V trimmed by 4 bases and J by 6 bases, 12 bases remained unmatched. The V gene's germline CDR1 is SGHRS and CDR2 YFSETQ. The CDR3 runs to 18 residues. DNA of the CDR3: TGCGCCAGCAGCGTGGGGACTAGCGGGAGTGTAGGGGGCAATGAGCAGTTCTTC. Its protein is CASSVGTSGSVGGNEQFF. The full variable domain, with the rest looked up from reference TRBV5-1 and TRBJ2-1, is KAGVTQTPRYLIKTRGQQVTLSCSPISGHRSVSWYQQTPGQGLQFLFEYFSETQRNKGNFPGRFSGRQFSNSRSEMNVSTLELGDSALYLCASSVGTSGSVGGNEQFFGPGTRLTVL.

The chain carries TRBV23-1 and TRBJ1-1, with D uncertain. TRBV23-1 is filed as an ORF, its function uncertain. The CDR3 contains 12 residues. Trimming took 6 bases from V and 6 from J, leaving 11 bases between them. For the CDR3, the DNA is TGCGCCAGCAGCCACGTCGGTTCTGAAGCTTTCTTT. The encoded protein is CASSHVGSEAFF.

The rearrangement joins TRBV30 to TRBJ1-1, with TRBD1 identical over 9 bases. The CDR3 runs to 14 residues. Germline CDR1 is GTSNPN and CDR2 is SVGIG (reference sequence). V lost 0 bases, J lost 5 bases, and 4 bases stayed unmatched. The CDR3 region has the DNA TGTGCCTGGAGTGTATCGACAGGGGGAACTGAAGCTTTCTTT. Residues: CAWSVSTGGTEAFF.

The chain is built from TRBV5-4 and TRBJ1-3; D remains ambiguous. V was shortened by 0 bases and J by 0 bases, with 7 bases between the two germline ends. Germline V gene lookup returns CDR1 SGHNT and CDR2 YYREEE (reference sequence). The CDR3 consists of 15 residues. The CDR3 here is CASSLATVSGNTIYF. Here the CDR3 DNA reads TGTGCCAGCAGCTTGGCCACAGTCTCTGGAAACACCATATATTTT.

The chain uses TRBV5-6 and TRBJ2-7, with 7 bases identical to TRBD2. Unmatched junction bases numbered 7, after V lost 4 bases and J lost 3 bases. Germline assignment: CDR1 SGHDT and CDR2 YYEEEE. The CDR3 contains 14 residues. The CDR3 region is CASSGGPGGYEQYF. CDR3 nucleotide sequence: TGTGCCAGCAGCGGCGGCCCGGGGGGCTACGAGCAGTACTTC.

The chain joins TRBV6-5 to TRBJ2-4; tentatively, D is TRBD2 (6 bases). Trimming cost V 2 bases and J 5 bases, with 13 bases left between them. The CDR3 is 15 amino acids. Germline loops: CDR1 MNHEY, CDR2 SVGAGI. In DNA form, the CDR3 reads TGTGCCAGCAGTTACCTGGGGGGATCTCAAAACATTCAGTACTTC. Its translation is CASSYLGGSQNIQYF.

The chain is built from TRBV19 and TRBJ2-7, with 7 bases matching TRBD1. Germline CDR1 is LNHDA and CDR2 is SQIVND (reference sequence). V was clipped by 4 bases and J by 2 bases; unmatched bases: 5. CDR3 length equals 14 residues. In DNA, the CDR3 is TGTGCCAGTAGTAAGACCGGGACAGCCTACGAGCAGTACTTC. Residues: CASSKTGTAYEQYF.

The chain uses TRBV4-2 and TRBJ1-2, with no clear D. Germline lookup yields CDR1 LGHNA and CDR2 YNFKEQ. V shed 0 bases and J shed 10 bases, with 9 bases lying between them. The CDR3 spans 12 residues. The CDR3 DNA reads TGTGCCAGCAGCCAAGATAGAAGATCCTACACCTTC. As protein: CASSQDRRSYTF.

V is TRBV29-1 and J is TRBJ1-2; 10 bases are a match to TRBD1. The CDR3 spans 13 residues. Germline lookup yields CDR1 SQVTM and CDR2 ANQGSEA. V was clipped by 6 bases and J by 4 bases; unmatched bases: 5. CDR3 nucleotide sequence: TGCAGCGTCGATCGGACAGGGGGCTATGGCTACACCTTC. As protein: CSVDRTGGYGYTF. Drawing the rest from reference TRBV29-1 and TRBJ1-2, the complete variable domain is SAVISQKPSRDICQRGTSLTIQCQVDSQVTMMFWYRQQPGQSLTLIATANQGSEATYESGFVIDKFPISRPNLTFSTLTVSNMSPEDSSIYLCSVDRTGGYGYTFGSGTRLTVV.

This chain links TRBV7-9 with TRBJ2-3; perhaps TRBD2 as D (5 bases). V was clipped by 4 bases and J by 8 bases, with 13 bases between them. Germline CDR1 and CDR2: SEHNR and FQNEAQ (reference sequence). The CDR3 is made up of 13 amino acids. CDR3 bases: TGTGCCAGCAGCTACTCTAGCAGTGGTACGCAGTATTTT. Encoded protein: CASSYSSSGTQYF.

This clone occurred once. J is TRBJ2-7 and V is TRBV19; 9 positions agree with TRBD2. Germline assignment: CDR1 LNHDA and CDR2 SQIVND (reference sequence). The J segment lost 5 bases and the V segment lost 2 bases, leaving 4 bases of the junction unmatched. CDR3 length equals 14 residues. Here the CDR3 reads CASSISGRPHEQYF. The DNA for the CDR3 is TGTGCCAGTAGTATAAGCGGGAGGCCGCACGAGCAGTACTTC.

The CDR3 spells CASSQRLAGGRNEQFF. The CDR3 region has the DNA TGTGCCAGCAGCCAACGACTAGCGGGGGGCAGGAATGAGCAGTTCTTC. The chain has TRBV7-2 and TRBJ2-1; 13 bases are shared with TRBD2. Germline CDR1 SGHTA, CDR2 FQGNSA. The junction had 8 bases not matched to a gene; V was cut back by 5 bases and J by 7 bases. The CDR3 loop spans 16 amino acids.

The chain links TRBV10-2 to TRBJ1-1, with 9 bases lining up with TRBD1. The CDR3 spans 14 residues. Germline V gene sequence: CDR1 WSHSY, CDR2 SAAADI. V was clipped by 7 bases and J by 1 base; unmatched bases: 4. As DNA, the CDR3 is TGCGCCAGCACCCGGACAGGGGCGAACACTGAAGCTTTCTTT. This sequence encodes CASTRTGANTEAFF.

The chain joins TRBV30 to TRBJ1-1; the D is unclear. Germline V gene data show CDR1 as GTSNPN and CDR2 as SVGIG (reference sequence). CDR3 length equals 12 residues. The germline V and J ends were trimmed by 4 bases and 4 bases, with 10 bases remaining between them. The DNA for the CDR3 is TGTGCCTGGAATCGGAGAATCACTGAAGCTTTCTTT. Its translation: CAWNRRITEAFF.

This clone came up a few times. The rearrangement links TRBV4-1 to TRBJ2-7, with TRBD2 matching over 7 bases. CDR1 is MGHRA and CDR2 is YSYEKL in the germline V gene. CDR3 length: 13 residues. J lost 3 bases, V lost 4 bases, and 3 bases had no gene match. CDR3 loop: CASSLSGGYEQYF. CDR3 nucleotides: TGCGCCAGCAGCCTGTCGGGGGGCTACGAGCAGTACTTC.

V and J are TRBV29-1 and TRBJ1-1, with D tentatively TRBD1 (6 bases). V gave up 5 bases and J gave up 4 bases, with 14 bases separating them. This CDR3 has 13 residues. Germline V lookup: CDR1 SQVTM, CDR2 ANQGSEA. The CDR3 loop is CSVLDLGGTEAFF. The CDR3 nucleotides read TGCAGCGTTCTTGACTTAGGGGGCACTGAAGCTTTCTTT.

The chain carries TRBV18 and TRBJ2-1, with 9 nucleotides matching TRBD1. Per germline, CDR1 KGHSH and CDR2 LQKENI. Trimming at V came to 6 bases and at J to 0 bases, leaving 3 bases not matched to a gene. The CDR3 sequence is 15 residues long. CDR3 nucleotide sequence: TGTGCCAGCTCTACGACAGGGGGCTCCTACAATGAGCAGTTCTTC. Translating it yields CASSTTGGSYNEQFF. Filled out from reference TRBV18 and TRBJ2-1, the complete variable domain reads NAGVMQNPRHLVRRRGQEARLRCSPMKGHSHVYWYRQLPEEGLKFMVYLQKENIIDESGMPKERFSAEFPKEGPSILRIQQVVRGDSAAYFCASSTTGGSYNEQFFGPGTRLTVL.

The chain joins TRBV13 to TRBJ2-2; TRBD2 is a possible D gene (6 bases). Per germline, CDR1 PRHDT and CDR2 FYEKMQ (reference sequence). The CDR3 contains 17 residues. V was shortened by 3 bases and J by 6 bases, with 20 bases between the two germline ends. The CDR3 protein is CASSFGGPSEFAGELFF. CDR3 DNA: TGTGCCAGCAGCTTTGGCGGGCCTAGCGAATTTGCCGGGGAGCTGTTTTTT.

The chain is built from TRBV18 and TRBJ2-1; possible D gene TRBD1, 5 bases. CDR1 KGHSH and CDR2 LQKENI come from the germline V gene. The CDR3 has 13 amino acids. V was cut by 5 bases and J by 15 bases, with 20 bases left in between. CDR3 sequence reads: CASSADNLGPLFF. The CDR3 region has the DNA TGTGCCAGCTCAGCGGACAACCTAGGTCCCCTGTTCTTC.

The rearrangement uses TRBV10-1 and TRBJ2-2, with 8 bases identical to TRBD1. The V segment lost 11 bases and the J segment 6 bases; nucleotides outside the gene matches: 8. The CDR3 covers 13 residues. Germline V gives CDR1 WNHNN, CDR2 SYGVQD (reference sequence). The CDR3 DNA reads as TGCGCCGCCGCCGGGACAGGACCCGGGGAGCTGTTTTTT. Amino acids: CAAAGTGPGELFF.

CDR3 residues: CASGQGLSEQYF. CDR3 bases: TGTGCCAGCGGGCAAGGCCTTAGCGAGCAGTACTTC. V usage is TRBV2 and J usage is TRBJ2-7; D not resolved. CDR1 is SNHLY and CDR2 is FYNNEI in the germline V gene. The germline V and J ends were trimmed by 8 bases and 6 bases, with 14 bases remaining between them. CDR3 length: 12 amino acids.

This chain joins TRBV18 and TRBJ1-3; 7 positions agree with TRBD1. The length of the CDR3 is 17 residues. The germline V gene encodes CDR1 KGHSH and CDR2 LQKENI. Germline trimming cut 3 bases from V and 0 bases from J; bases unmatched to any gene: 8. The CDR3 region is CASSPWTGLSSGNTIYF. Here the CDR3 DNA reads TGTGCCAGCTCACCGTGGACAGGCTTAAGCTCTGGAAACACCATATATTTT.

The chain employs TRBV11-3 and TRBJ2-1; 8 bases match TRBD1. CDR1 and CDR2 from the germline V gene are SGHNT and YENEEA. V trimming: 5 bases; J trimming: 10 bases; junction bases outside the gene matches: 13. This CDR3 spans 15 amino acids. The DNA of the CDR3 is TGTGCCAGCAGCCAAAGGACAGGGCCATCAGAGGAGCAGTTCTTC. Translating it yields CASSQRTGPSEEQFF.

This clone was detected once. The chain combines TRBV18 with TRBJ2-4, with no clear D. This CDR3 comprises 13 residues. Per germline, CDR1 KGHSH and CDR2 LQKENI. V was cut by 2 bases and J by 8 bases, with 10 bases left in between. CDR3 sequence reads: CASSPNPRDIQYF. The DNA for the CDR3 is TGTGCCAGCTCACCAAATCCTCGCGACATTCAGTACTTC. Supplemented by reference TRBV18 and TRBJ2-4, the full variable domain reads NAGVMQNPRHLVRRRGQEARLRCSPMKGHSHVYWYRQLPEEGLKFMVYLQKENIIDESGMPKERFSAEFPKEGPSILRIQQVVRGDSAAYFCASSPNPRDIQYFGAGTRLSVL.

The chain is built from TRBV2 and TRBJ1-3; 8 positions agree with TRBD1. The CDR3 is 17 residues long. V lost 4 bases to trimming and J lost 2 bases; unmatched junction nucleotides: 10. Germline CDR1 SNHLY, CDR2 FYNNEI. In nucleotides, the CDR3 is TGTGCCAGCAGTGGATTGGACAGGGTTCCCGCTGGAAACACCATATATTTT. Encoded protein: CASSGLDRVPAGNTIYF.

This clone was detected a few times. One junction end does not reproduce the germline sequence, and a read error may be involved. The chain has TRBV6-5 and TRBJ2-3, with 12 bases fitting TRBD2. The V gene's germline CDR1 is MNHEY and CDR2 SVGAGI. The CDR3 is made up of 16 amino acids. The CDR3: CTSSSRLAGDRDTQYF. DNA of the CDR3: TGTACCAGCAGTTCCAGACTAGCGGGAGATCGAGATACGCAGTATTTT.

The genes are TRBV2 and TRBJ2-6, with D uncertain. CDR3 size: 15 residues. Germline V gene lookup returns CDR1 SNHLY and CDR2 FYNNEI. The V gene lost 4 bases and the J gene lost 4 bases, with 11 bases spanning the gap. The chain's CDR3 is CASSGWAKGANVLTF. CDR3 in DNA: TGTGCCAGCAGTGGTTGGGCGAAAGGGGCCAACGTCCTGACTTTC.